The source of this T cell receptor (beta chain) is a study of blood T cell repertoires in COVID-19. Study context: Spain, Italy and the United States supplied samples that represented acute and convalescent COVID-19. Nucleic acid was either cDNA or gDNA, and it came from T cells, B-cell-depleted T cells, or PBMCs.

Original data processing: Nucleated cell number was recorded as an estimate derived from reference gene primer amplification. Repertoires were generated with immunoSEQ multiplex PCR, while TCRdb's copy carries only in-frame clones and drops some. V and J calls and clone size come straight from that table; D and trimming were deduced from the DNA. The sample has over 75,000 clones; around 84% are singletons. V was pared by 5 bases and J by 3 bases, with 14 bases between. This CDR3 has 14 residues. Germline V gene sequence: CDR1 SEHNR, CDR2 FQNEAQ (reference sequence). The receptor was derived from a woman between 50 and 59 years old with acute or convalescent COVID-19. The chain is built from TRBV7-9 and TRBJ2-7, with D maybe TRBD1 (6 bases). The material sequenced was peripheral blood. For the CDR3, the DNA is TGTGCCAGCAGCCCTCAGGACAGCCTCTACGAGCAGTACTTC. It specifies CASSPQDSLYEQYF.